The 27 T cell receptor beta chains reported below all come from one sample, sequenced in a study of cytomegalovirus exposure and HLA in healthy donors. PCR employed 60 Vbeta and 13 Jbeta primers. Produced via immunoSEQ multiplex PCR; TCRdb's table is partial and in-frame only. There are tens of thousands of clones in the sample; around 10% occur only once, and approximately 25% lies in the top ten. Sequencing was performed on PBMCs. These TCRs come from a man aged 60 to 69 in good health and CMV-seropositive.

This clone was counted a few times. Other nucleotide sequences from this sample produce the same CDR3. The chain links TRBV5-1 to TRBJ2-1, with 11 bases fitting TRBD2. The V gene's germline CDR1 is SGHRS and CDR2 YFSETQ. The CDR3 covers 19 residues. J lost 4 bases, V lost 4 bases, and 16 bases had no gene match. The CDR3 here is CASSPPPGTSGRRYNEQFF. In DNA, the CDR3 is TGCGCCAGCAGCCCTCCCCCCGGGACTAGCGGAAGAAGGTACAATGAGCAGTTCTTC.

This clone has only a few counts. The rearrangement joins TRBV5-7 to TRBJ2-3, with 14 bases identical to TRBD2. TRBV5-7 belongs to the ORF category, with a function that is uncertain. This CDR3 has 16 residues. The V segment lost 4 bases and the J segment 7 bases; nucleotides outside the gene matches: 8. The CDR3 DNA is TGTGCCAGCAGCCGGGAGACTAGCGGGGGGGCACATACGCAGTATTTT. Its translation is CASSRETSGGAHTQYF.

This clone was seen a few times. The chain uses TRBV5-1 and TRBJ2-7; D not certain. Trimming removed 0 bases from V and 5 bases from J, with 9 bases in between. There are 13 residues in the CDR3. Germline CDR1 and CDR2: SGHRS and YFSETQ. The CDR3 DNA follows: TGCGCCAGCAGCTTGGTCACACGGGACGAGCAGTACTTC. Translating it yields CASSLVTRDEQYF.

The chain combines TRBV5-4 with TRBJ2-1, with TRBD1 matching over 7 bases. Trimming at V came to 4 bases and at J to 0 bases, leaving 7 bases not matched to a gene. CDR3 size: 16 residues. Germline CDR1 SGHNT, CDR2 YYREEE (reference sequence). DNA of the CDR3: TGTGCCAGCAGCCGTACAGGGGATCGCTCCTACAATGAGCAGTTCTTC. This translates into CASSRTGDRSYNEQFF.

This clone has more than one count but fewer than ten. The V and J genes are TRBV10-1 and TRBJ2-3, with TRBD2 identical over 11 bases. V was clipped by 11 bases and J by 2 bases; unmatched bases: 18. CDR3 size: 18 residues. The germline gives CDR1 WNHNN, CDR2 SYGVQD (reference sequence). CDR3 bases: TGCGCCCCCACTACTAAATTTATAGCGGGAGGGGACACAGATACGCAGTATTTT. It specifies CAPTTKFIAGGDTDTQYF.

This clone was seen a handful of times. The V call is TRBV2, the J call TRBJ2-1; D not certain. The CDR3 has 15 amino acids. Germline V gives CDR1 SNHLY, CDR2 FYNNEI. The ends were cut back, 1 base at V and 7 bases at J, with 14 bases in the middle. The CDR3 region is CASSEGSVGRNEQFF. In DNA form, the CDR3 reads TGTGCCAGCAGTGAAGGGAGCGTAGGCCGTAATGAGCAGTTCTTC.

This chain joins TRBV10-3 and TRBJ2-1, with D perhaps matching TRBD2 (6 bases). This CDR3 region has 13 residues. Trimming cost V 6 bases and J 6 bases, with 12 bases left between them. CDR1 and CDR2 from the germline V gene are ENHRY and SYGVKD. This CDR3 reads CAIRRGAGNEQFF. In DNA form, the CDR3 reads TGTGCCATCAGGAGGGGAGCGGGCAATGAGCAGTTCTTC.

The rearrangement uses TRBV29-1 and TRBJ2-5; 9 nucleotides align to TRBD2. V shed 7 bases and J 4 bases; nucleotides not matched to a gene: 4. CDR3 length equals 12 residues. Germline CDR1 is SQVTM and CDR2 is ANQGSEA. The CDR3 loop reads CSASGVGETQYF. In DNA form, the CDR3 reads TGCAGCGCTAGCGGGGTAGGAGAGACCCAGTACTTC.

This clone has only a few counts. The chain employs TRBV28 and TRBJ1-3; TRBD1 might be the D (6 bases). Germline V lookup: CDR1 MDHEN, CDR2 SYDVKM. This CDR3 has 14 amino acids. The germline V and J ends were trimmed by 7 bases and 0 bases, with 10 bases remaining between them. CDR3 in amino acids: CASTLTGSGNTIYF. DNA of the CDR3: TGTGCCAGCACTTTGACAGGCTCTGGAAACACCATATATTTT. Combining the CDR3 with reference TRBV28 and TRBJ1-3 gives the whole variable domain DVKVTQSSRYLVKRTGEKVFLECVQDMDHENMFWYRQDPGLGLRLIYFSYDVKMKEKGDIPEGYSVSREKKERFSLILESASTNQTSMYLCASTLTGSGNTIYFGEGSWLTVV.

CDR3 in amino acids: CASSLEGVETQYF. In DNA, the CDR3 is TGCGCCAGCAGCTTGGAGGGGGTAGAGACCCAGTACTTC. The chain is built from TRBV5-1 and TRBJ2-5, with a tentative D call TRBD1 (6 bases). The V gene's germline CDR1 is SGHRS and CDR2 YFSETQ. V lost 0 bases and J 4 bases, leaving 7 bases between the germline ends. The CDR3 is made up of 13 amino acids.

The chain carries TRBV25-1 and TRBJ2-5, with 7 positions matching TRBD2. Germline trimming cut 5 bases from V and 10 bases from J; bases unmatched to any gene: 13. Germline V CDR1 and CDR2: MGHDK, SYGVNS. This CDR3 is built from 14 residues. CDR3 in amino acids: CASSPQGLGGDQYF. The CDR3 nucleotides are TGTGCCAGCAGTCCCCAGGGACTTGGGGGGGACCAGTACTTC.

V usage is TRBV28 and J usage is TRBJ1-2, with D perhaps TRBD1 (6 bases). V lost 2 bases, J lost 8 bases, and 15 bases lay in between. The CDR3 is made up of 14 amino acids. Germline assignment: CDR1 MDHEN and CDR2 SYDVKM. Here the CDR3 reads CASSLVGRGYGYTF. In DNA, the CDR3 is TGTGCCAGCAGTTTAGTGGGCAGGGGATACGGCTACACCTTC.

This clone was observed a few times. This chain connects TRBV28 to TRBJ2-7; D not certain. V was pared by 5 bases and J by 9 bases, with 23 bases between. CDR1 is MDHEN and CDR2 is SYDVKM in the germline V gene. The CDR3 loop spans 15 amino acids. CDR3 sequence: CASSPSRRPPWGQYV. CDR3 nucleotides: TGTGCCAGCAGTCCCTCACGACGGCCCCCATGGGGGCAGTACGTC.

The chain joins TRBV6-1 to TRBJ2-1; the match to TRBD1 covers 12 bases. The CDR3 length is 15 residues. Germline loops: CDR1 MNHNS, CDR2 SASEGT. Trimming cost V 7 bases and J 7 bases; bases outside gene matches: 8. This CDR3 reads CASTAGQGARNEQFF. CDR3 nucleotide sequence: TGTGCCAGCACCGCGGGACAGGGGGCGCGGAATGAGCAGTTCTTC.

This clone was counted many times. This chain connects TRBV7-2 to TRBJ2-3, with D hard to call. Germline V lookup: CDR1 SGHTA, CDR2 FQGNSA. The CDR3 consists of 14 residues. V was pared by 5 bases and J by 4 bases, with 13 bases between. The CDR3 spells CASSRLNSPDTQYF. The CDR3 DNA follows: TGTGCCAGCAGCCGACTCAATTCGCCAGATACGCAGTATTTT.

This clone has only a few counts. The V call is TRBV19, the J call TRBJ2-4; TRBD2 is a possible D gene (5 bases). V was clipped by 3 bases and J by 6 bases, with 12 bases between them. The germline CDR1 and CDR2 sequences are LNHDA and SQIVND (reference sequence). The CDR3 covers 14 residues. CDR3: CASSMERVGNIQYF. DNA for the CDR3: TGTGCCAGTAGTATGGAGAGGGTCGGAAACATTCAGTACTTC.

V gene TRBV28 combines with J gene TRBJ2-3; perhaps TRBD2 as D (5 bases). The CDR3 spans 15 residues. The V gene lost 4 bases and the J gene lost 0 bases, with 11 bases spanning the gap. From germline, CDR1 is MDHEN and CDR2 SYDVKM. In DNA form, the CDR3 reads TGTGCCAGCAGTTCCCCCGGGATTAGCACAGATACGCAGTATTTT. Residues: CASSSPGISTDTQYF. Complete variable domain (other parts from reference TRBV28 and TRBJ2-3): DVKVTQSSRYLVKRTGEKVFLECVQDMDHENMFWYRQDPGLGLRLIYFSYDVKMKEKGDIPEGYSVSREKKERFSLILESASTNQTSMYLCASSSPGISTDTQYFGPGTRLTVL.

V usage is TRBV19 and J usage is TRBJ1-3; no definite D call. Looked up from germline, CDR1 is LNHDA and CDR2 is SQIVND (reference sequence). There are 15 residues in the CDR3. V dropped 7 bases and J dropped 0 bases, with 13 bases sitting between them. CDR3 sequence (DNA): TGTGCCAGTAACATCCATCAGGACTCTGGAAACACCATATATTTT. Residues: CASNIHQDSGNTIYF.

This chain joins TRBV29-1 and TRBJ2-3, with 15 bases identical to TRBD2. V dropped 3 bases and J dropped 6; count of bases not matched to a gene: 4. CDR3 length equals 15 residues. CDR1 is SQVTM and CDR2 is ANQGSEA in the germline V gene. The CDR3 coding sequence is TGCAGCGTTGAGGTGGGACTAGCGGGGGGCGATACGCAGTATTTT. Its protein is CSVEVGLAGGDTQYF.

CDR3 protein: CASSPTGSGGLSEQYV. CDR3 nucleotides: TGTGCCAGCTCACCAACGGGGTCCGGGGGACTATCCGAGCAGTACGTC. The chain links TRBV18 to TRBJ2-7, with 7 bases matching TRBD2. The CDR3 sequence is 16 residues long. Germline V gives CDR1 KGHSH, CDR2 LQKENI. With 2 bases clipped from V and 6 bases from J, the junction kept 13 bases outside the gene matches.

The sample holds a few counts of this clone. The DNA for the CDR3 is TGTGCCAGCAGCCAAGATAGGGGAGAGACCCAGTACTTC. Its protein is CASSQDRGETQYF. The chain couples TRBV4-2 to TRBJ2-5, with D possibly TRBD1 on 5 matching bases. CDR3 length equals 13 residues. Looked up from germline, CDR1 is LGHNA and CDR2 is YNFKEQ. The germline V and J ends were trimmed by 0 bases and 4 bases, with 6 bases remaining between them.

The rearrangement links TRBV6-5 to TRBJ1-2, with D hard to call. This CDR3 contains 16 residues. From germline, CDR1 is MNHEY and CDR2 SVGAGI. Trimming cost V 0 bases and J 10 bases, with 21 bases left between them. The chain's CDR3 is CASSYSTSDLGWFYTF. The DNA of the CDR3 is TGTGCCAGCAGTTACTCGACATCTGATTTAGGTTGGTTCTACACCTTC.

In this sample, this clone turned up a few times. The V gene is TRBV6-1, the J gene TRBJ1-2, with 9 bases aligning to TRBD1. Trimming cost V 6 bases and J 7 bases; bases outside gene matches: 6. This CDR3 region has 13 residues. Germline CDR1 MNHNS, CDR2 SASEGT. The CDR3, as DNA: TGTGCCAGCAGGACAGGGGGTGGCTCTGGCTACACCTTC. Translated, it gives CASRTGGGSGYTF.

The sample holds a few counts of this clone. The gene calls are TRBV6-7 and TRBJ1-5; D not certain. TRBV6-7 is known as an ORF, though its function is uncertain. The CDR3 has 17 amino acids. The V gene lost 4 bases and the J gene lost 2 bases, with 18 bases spanning the gap. The CDR3 DNA follows: TGTGCCAGCAGTTGCGCTTTGGGGAGATCGGGCAATCAGCCCCAGCATTTT. This gives the protein CASSCALGRSGNQPQHF.

The V and J genes are TRBV7-9 and TRBJ2-3, with D possibly being TRBD1 (6 bases). Looked up from germline, CDR1 is SEHNR and CDR2 is FQNEAQ (reference sequence). Trimming shortened V by 7 bases and J by 1 base, and 12 bases separated the two germline ends. This CDR3 is built from 14 residues. CDR3 DNA sequence: TGTGCCAGCACCACGAGGACAGGCACAGATACGCAGTATTTT. Its translation is CASTTRTGTDTQYF.

This clone turned up a few times. The CDR3 spells CASSDRDSYNEQFF. DNA of the CDR3: TGTGCCAGCAGTGACAGGGACTCCTACAATGAGCAGTTCTTC. This chain joins TRBV2 and TRBJ2-1; a possible D gene is TRBD1 (5 bases). This CDR3 has 14 amino acids. Germline V gene lookup returns CDR1 SNHLY and CDR2 FYNNEI. Trimming removed 3 bases at V and 0 bases at J, with 6 bases between. The full variable domain, with the rest looked up from reference TRBV2 and TRBJ2-1, is EPEVTQTPSHQVTQMGQEVILRCVPISNHLYFYWYRQILGQKVEFLVSFYNNEISEKSEIFDDQFSVERPDGSNFTLKIRSTKLEDSAMYFCASSDRDSYNEQFFGPGTRLTVL.

This chain uses TRBV5-1 with TRBJ2-5, with D perhaps TRBD2 (6 bases). Looked up from germline, CDR1 is SGHRS and CDR2 is YFSETQ. Trimming stripped 0 bases from V and 4 bases from J, with 13 bases between. This CDR3 comprises 15 residues. The CDR3 DNA reads as TGCGCCAGCAGCTTGGGACCGGGACTGGGAGAGACCCAGTACTTC. Its protein product is CASSLGPGLGETQYF.